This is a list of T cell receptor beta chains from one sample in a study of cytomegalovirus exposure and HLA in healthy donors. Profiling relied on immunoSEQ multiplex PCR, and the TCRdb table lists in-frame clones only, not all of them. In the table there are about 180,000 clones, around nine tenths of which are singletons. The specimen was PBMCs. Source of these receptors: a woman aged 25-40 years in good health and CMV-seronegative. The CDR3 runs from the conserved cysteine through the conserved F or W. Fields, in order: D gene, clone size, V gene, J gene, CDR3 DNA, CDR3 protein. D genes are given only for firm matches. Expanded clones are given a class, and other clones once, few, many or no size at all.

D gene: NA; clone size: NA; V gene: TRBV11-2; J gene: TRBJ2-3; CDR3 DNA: TGTGCCAGCAGCTTTACAGGGACGCAGTATTTT; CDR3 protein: CASSFTGTQYF
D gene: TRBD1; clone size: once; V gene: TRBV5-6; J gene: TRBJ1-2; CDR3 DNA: TGTGCCAGCAGCGAAGGACCGGGACAGGGGTCGTCTGATGGCTACACCTTC; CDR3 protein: CASSEGPGQGSSDGYTF
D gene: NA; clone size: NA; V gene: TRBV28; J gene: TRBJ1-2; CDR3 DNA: TGTGCCAGCAGTTTTCCGGGTTCAGGGATGAGCTATGGCTACACCTTC; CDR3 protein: CASSFPGSGMSYGYTF
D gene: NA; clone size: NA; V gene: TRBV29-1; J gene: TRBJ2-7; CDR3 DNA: TGCAGCGTTGTGGGGGGAGACTACGAGCAGTACTTC; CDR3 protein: CSVVGGDYEQYF
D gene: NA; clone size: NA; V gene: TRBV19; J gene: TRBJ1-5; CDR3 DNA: TGTGCCAGTAGTATTTGGGGCACCAATCAGCCCCAGCATTTT; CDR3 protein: CASSIWGTNQPQHF
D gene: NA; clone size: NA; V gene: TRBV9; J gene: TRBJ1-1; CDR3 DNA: TGTGCCAGCAGCGGCGGCGGAACTGAAGCTTTCTTT; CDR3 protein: CASSGGGTEAFF
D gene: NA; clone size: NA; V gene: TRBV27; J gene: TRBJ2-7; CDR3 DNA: TGTGCCAGCCACGACAGAACTACCTACGAGCAGTACTTC; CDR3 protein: CASHDRTTYEQYF
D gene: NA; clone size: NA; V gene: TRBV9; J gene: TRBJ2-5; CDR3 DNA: TGTGCCAGCAGCGATTCGGGTTGGGAGACCCAGTACTTC; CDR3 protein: CASSDSGWETQYF
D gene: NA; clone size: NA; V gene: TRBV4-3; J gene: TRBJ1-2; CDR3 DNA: TGCGCCAGCAGCCAAGACTACAGCTATGGCTACACCTTC; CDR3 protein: CASSQDYSYGYTF
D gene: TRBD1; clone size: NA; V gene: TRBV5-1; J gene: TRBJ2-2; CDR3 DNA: TGCGCCAGCAGCCAGAGGGGACAGGGAGACACCGGGGAGCTGTTTTTT; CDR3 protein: CASSQRGQGDTGELFF
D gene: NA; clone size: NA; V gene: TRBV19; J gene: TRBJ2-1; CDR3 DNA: TGTGCCAGTAGTCCTGGGGGGATTGAGCAGTTCTTC; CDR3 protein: CASSPGGIEQFF
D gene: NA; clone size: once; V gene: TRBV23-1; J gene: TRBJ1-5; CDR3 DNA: TGCGCCAGCAGTCAAAGGCCCCAGGGAAGCAATCAGCCCCAGCATTTT; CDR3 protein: CASSQRPQGSNQPQHF
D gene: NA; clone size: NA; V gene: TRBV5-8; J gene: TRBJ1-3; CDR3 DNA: TGTGCCAGCAGCCTACTGCGACTTGGAAACACCATATATTTT; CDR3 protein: CASSLLRLGNTIYF
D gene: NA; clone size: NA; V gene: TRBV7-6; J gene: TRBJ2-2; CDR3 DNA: TGTGCCAGCAGCCTCAGTCCCGGGACTCTTACCCAGCGGGGGGAGCTGTTTTTT; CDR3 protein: CASSLSPGTLTQRGELFF
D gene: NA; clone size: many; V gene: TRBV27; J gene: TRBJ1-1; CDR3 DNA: TGTGCCAGCAGTCCCCAGGGGATTTGGATGGACACTGAAGCTTTCTTT; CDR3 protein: CASSPQGIWMDTEAFF
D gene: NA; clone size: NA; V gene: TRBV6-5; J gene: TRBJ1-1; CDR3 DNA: TGTGCCAGCACCTCGACAGGACGGACTGAAGCTTTCTTT; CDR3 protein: CASTSTGRTEAFF
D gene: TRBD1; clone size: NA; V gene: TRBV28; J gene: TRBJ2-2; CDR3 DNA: TGTGCCAGCAGTTTCGACAGGGCTCCCGGGGAGCTGTTTTTT; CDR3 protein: CASSFDRAPGELFF
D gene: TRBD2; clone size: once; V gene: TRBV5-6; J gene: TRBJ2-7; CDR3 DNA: TGTGCCAGCAGCTTGGCCCTCCTCGGGAGGTGCGAGCAGTACTTC; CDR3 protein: CASSLALLGRCEQYF
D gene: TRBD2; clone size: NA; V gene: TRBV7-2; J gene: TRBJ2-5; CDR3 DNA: TGTGCCAGCAGCTTAGGCCTAGCGGAAGAGACCCAGTACTTC; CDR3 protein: CASSLGLAEETQYF
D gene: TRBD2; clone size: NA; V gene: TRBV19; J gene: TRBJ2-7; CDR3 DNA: TGTGCCAGTAGTACGAGCGGGGGCTACGAGCAGTACTTC; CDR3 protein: CASSTSGGYEQYF
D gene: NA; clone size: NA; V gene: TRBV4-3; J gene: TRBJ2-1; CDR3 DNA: TGCGCCAGCAGCCAAGAAGTGCAGATGGCCGATGAGCAGTTCTTC; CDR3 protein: CASSQEVQMADEQFF
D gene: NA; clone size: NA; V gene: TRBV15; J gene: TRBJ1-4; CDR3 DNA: TGTGCCACCAGCAGAGAAAACACCCAAAATGAAAAACTGTTTTTT; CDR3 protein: CATSRENTQNEKLFF
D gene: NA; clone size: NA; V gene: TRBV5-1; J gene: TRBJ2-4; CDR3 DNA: TGCGCCAGCAGCCCGGGACAACTTATAGCCAAAAACATTCAGTACTTC; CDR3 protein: CASSPGQLIAKNIQYF
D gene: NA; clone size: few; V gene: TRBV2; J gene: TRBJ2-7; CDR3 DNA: TGTGCCAGCAGCGCGGGATTCGAGCAGTACTTC; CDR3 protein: CASSAGFEQYF
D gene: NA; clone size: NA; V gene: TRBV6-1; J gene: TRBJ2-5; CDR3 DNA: TGTGCCAGCAGTAGTGTGGGGGGAAGGAAGACCCAGTACTTC; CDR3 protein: CASSSVGGRKTQYF
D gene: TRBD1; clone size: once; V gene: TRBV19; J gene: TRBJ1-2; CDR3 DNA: TGTGCCAGTAGGCCGACAGGGACAGAAAACTATGGCTACACCTTC; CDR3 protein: CASRPTGTENYGYTF
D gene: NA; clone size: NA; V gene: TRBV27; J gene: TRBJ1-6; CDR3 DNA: TGTGCCAGCAGTTTATACCCTCCTCGAGAAGGAGATTCACCCCTCCACTTT; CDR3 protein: CASSLYPPREGDSPLHF
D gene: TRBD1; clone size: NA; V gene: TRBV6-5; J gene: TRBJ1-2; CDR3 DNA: TGTGCCAGCAGTAGGGACAGTAACTATGGCTACACCTTC; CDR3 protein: CASSRDSNYGYTF
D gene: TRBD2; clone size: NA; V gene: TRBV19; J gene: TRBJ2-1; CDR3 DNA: TGTGCCAGTAGTATTTTTCCTAGCGGGGGGGCGGCCTACAATGAGCAGTTCTTC; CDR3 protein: CASSIFPSGGAAYNEQFF
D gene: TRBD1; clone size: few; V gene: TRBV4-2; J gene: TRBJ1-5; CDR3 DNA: TGTGCCAGCAGGCCAAGATCGGGGACAGGTCGTCAGCCCCAGCATTTT; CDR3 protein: CASRPRSGTGRQPQHF
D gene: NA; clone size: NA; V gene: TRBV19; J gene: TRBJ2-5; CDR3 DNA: TGTGCCAGTAGTATTTCCAGGCAAGAGACCCAGTACTTC; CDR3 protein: CASSISRQETQYF
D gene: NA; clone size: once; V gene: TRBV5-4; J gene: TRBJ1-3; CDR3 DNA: TGTGCCAGCAGCTCACCAGGGGCTCCTGGAAACACCATATATTTT; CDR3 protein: CASSSPGAPGNTIYF
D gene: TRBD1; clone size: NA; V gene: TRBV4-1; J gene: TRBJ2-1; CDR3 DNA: TGCGCCAGCAGCCTGCCAGGGGGCAATGAGCAGTTCTTC; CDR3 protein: CASSLPGGNEQFF
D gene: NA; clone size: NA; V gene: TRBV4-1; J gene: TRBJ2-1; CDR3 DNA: TGCGCCAGCAGCCAAGTAGGCGGCTCCTACAATGAGCAGTTCTTC; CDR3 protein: CASSQVGGSYNEQFF
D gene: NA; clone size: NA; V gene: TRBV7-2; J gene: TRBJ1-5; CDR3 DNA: TGTGCCAGCAGCTACGGGTGGAATCAGCCCCAGCATTTT; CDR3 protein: CASSYGWNQPQHF
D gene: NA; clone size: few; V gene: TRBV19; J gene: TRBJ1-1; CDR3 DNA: TGTGCCAGTAGTATCGGTATCAACACTGAAGCTTTCTTT; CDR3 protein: CASSIGINTEAFF
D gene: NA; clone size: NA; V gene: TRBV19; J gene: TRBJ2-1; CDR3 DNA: TGTGCCAGTAGCGATAGCGGACACTCCTACAATGAGCAGTTCTTC; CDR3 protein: CASSDSGHSYNEQFF
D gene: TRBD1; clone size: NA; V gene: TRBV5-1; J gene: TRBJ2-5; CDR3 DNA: TGCGCCAGCAGCCCGGGGATGGGGACAGGATTTTGGGAGACCCAGTACTTC; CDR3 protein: CASSPGMGTGFWETQYF
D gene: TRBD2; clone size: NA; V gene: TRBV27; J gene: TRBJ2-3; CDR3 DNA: TGTGCCAGCAGTACCCCTAGCGGGGGGGCTTCAGATACGCAGTATTTT; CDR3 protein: CASSTPSGGASDTQYF
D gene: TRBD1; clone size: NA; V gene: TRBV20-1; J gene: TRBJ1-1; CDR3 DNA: TGCAGTGCACCGACAGGGCCGGAAGCTTTCTTT; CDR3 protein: CSAPTGPEAFF
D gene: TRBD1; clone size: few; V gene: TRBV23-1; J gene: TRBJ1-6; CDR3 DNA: TGCGCCAGCAGTCAATGCCGGGACAGCAATTCACCCCTCCACTTT; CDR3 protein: CASSQCRDSNSPLHF
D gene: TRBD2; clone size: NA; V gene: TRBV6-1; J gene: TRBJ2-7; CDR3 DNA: TGTGCCAGCACCCCACTAGCGGGGCACTACGAGCAGTACTTC; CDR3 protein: CASTPLAGHYEQYF
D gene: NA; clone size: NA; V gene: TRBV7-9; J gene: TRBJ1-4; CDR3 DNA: TGTGCCAGCAGCTCTGCCGGTGCTAATGAAAAACTGTTTTTT; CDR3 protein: CASSSAGANEKLFF
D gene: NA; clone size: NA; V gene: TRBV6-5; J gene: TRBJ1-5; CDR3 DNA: TGTGCCAGCAGTTACGCAGGGGATCAGCCCCAGCATTTT; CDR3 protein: CASSYAGDQPQHF
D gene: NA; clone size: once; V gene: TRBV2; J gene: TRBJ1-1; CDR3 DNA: TGTGCCAGCACCCGTACAGAGAACACTGAAGCTTTCTTT; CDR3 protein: CASTRTENTEAFF
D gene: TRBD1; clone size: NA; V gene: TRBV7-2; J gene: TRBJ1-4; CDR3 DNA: TGTGCCAGCAGCCCCGGGACAGGCGATGAAAAACTGTTTTTT; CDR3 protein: CASSPGTGDEKLFF
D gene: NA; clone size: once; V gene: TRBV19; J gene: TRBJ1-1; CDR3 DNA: TGTGCCAGTAGTAAGGGGAAGGGCACTGAAGCTTTCTTT; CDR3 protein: CASSKGKGTEAFF
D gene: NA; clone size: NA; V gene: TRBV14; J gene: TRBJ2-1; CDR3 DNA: TGTGCCAGCAGCCAAGATGGGGGGACAGTATACAATGAGCAGTTCTTC; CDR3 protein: CASSQDGGTVYNEQFF
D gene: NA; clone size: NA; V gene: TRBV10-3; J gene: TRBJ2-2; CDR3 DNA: TGTGCCATCAGGGTTACTAGGGCGGCGAACACCGGGGAGCTGTTTTTT; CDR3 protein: CAIRVTRAANTGELFF
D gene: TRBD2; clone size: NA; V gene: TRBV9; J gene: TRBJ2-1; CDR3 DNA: TGTGCCAGCAGCTTAATAGCGGGGGGGCGGCAGTTCTTC; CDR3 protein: CASSLIAGGRQFF
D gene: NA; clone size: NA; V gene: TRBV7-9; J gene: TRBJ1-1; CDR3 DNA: TGTGCCAGCAGCCCTCCAGGAGGGGGGGGAGAGGCTGAAGCTTTCTTT; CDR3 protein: CASSPPGGGGEAEAFF
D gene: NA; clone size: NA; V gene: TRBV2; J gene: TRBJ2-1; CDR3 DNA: TGTGCCAGAATGGGACTCCTAGGGGAGCAGTTCTTC; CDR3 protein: CARMGLLGEQFF
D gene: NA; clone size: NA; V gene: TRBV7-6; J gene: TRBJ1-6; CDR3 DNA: TGTGCCAGCAGCCATTTAACCCAAGCCGGGGGGAATTCACCCCTCCACTTT; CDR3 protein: CASSHLTQAGGNSPLHF
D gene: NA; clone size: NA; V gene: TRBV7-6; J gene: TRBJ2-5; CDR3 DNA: TGTGCCAGCAGCTTGGGCTCTCAAGAGACCCAGTACTTC; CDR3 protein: CASSLGSQETQYF
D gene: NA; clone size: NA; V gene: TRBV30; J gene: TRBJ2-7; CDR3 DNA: TGTGCCCTTCACGCGGGGTATCAGATGGACGAGCAGTACTTC; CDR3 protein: CALHAGYQMDEQYF
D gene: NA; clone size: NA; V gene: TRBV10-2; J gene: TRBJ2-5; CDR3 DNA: TGCGCCAGCAGTGAAGAGACAGAAGAGACCCAGTACTTC; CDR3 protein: CASSEETEETQYF
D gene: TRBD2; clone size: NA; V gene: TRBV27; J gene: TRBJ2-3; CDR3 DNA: TGTGCCAGCAGTTACGGGACTAGCGCCGCAGATACGCAGTATTTT; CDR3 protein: CASSYGTSAADTQYF
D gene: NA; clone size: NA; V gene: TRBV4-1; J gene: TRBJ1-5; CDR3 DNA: TGCGCCAGCAGCCAAGAAAGTATCCAGGGGAATCAGCCCCAGCATTTT; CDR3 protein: CASSQESIQGNQPQHF